These 24 T cell receptor beta chains originate from one sample sequenced in a study of blood T cells in healthy people across ages. Combining a sample-barcoded 5' primer with a J-beta primer mix, a second PCR ran for about 7 to 11 cycles. TCRdb re-analysed the 5' RACE reads in MiXCR, keeping a single row per CDR3 protein. The sample includes 1.5 million to 1.9 million distinct CDR3 sequences, 35% to 45% of them seen just once. Sequenced sample: blood. These receptors came from a woman between 18 and 30 years old in good health.

This clonotype occurred a few times. J is TRBJ2-7 and V is TRBV28, with D perhaps TRBD1 (5 bases). In germline, CDR1 is MDHEN, CDR2 SYDVKM. V lost 6 bases and J 3 bases, leaving 12 bases between the germline ends. The CDR3 has 13 amino acids. CDR3 sequence: CASRDSEVYEQYF. The CDR3 nucleotides are TGTGCCAGCAGAGACAGTGAGGTCTACGAGCAGTACTTC.

The CDR3 protein is CASGLAGSSYNEQYF. In DNA form, the CDR3 reads TGTGCTAGTGGTTTGGCCGGGAGCTCCTACAATGAGCAGTACTTC. V gene TRBV12-5 combines with J gene TRBJ2-1; D perhaps matches TRBD2 (6 bases). The end of the DNA fits TRBJ2-7 better, so the J call may be wrong. This CDR3 is built from 15 residues. Germline CDR1 reads LGHNT; CDR2 reads FRNRAP.

This chain links TRBV6-5 with TRBJ2-1, with D tentatively TRBD1 or TRBD2 (5 bases each). The DNA end is more similar to TRBJ2-7, so the J call may be wrong. Per germline, CDR1 MNHEY and CDR2 SVGAGI. This CDR3 has 15 residues. In nucleotides, the CDR3 is TGTGCCAGCAGGAGACTTGGGGGAGTATACAATGAGCAGTACTTC. Protein: CASRRLGGVYNEQYF.

This sequence joins TRBV7-2 and TRBJ2-3; 12 nucleotides match TRBD2. Germline-derived CDR1 and CDR2 are SGHTA and FQGNSA. This CDR3 comprises 13 residues. The J segment lost 13 bases and the V segment lost 6 bases, leaving 8 bases of the junction unmatched. CDR3 DNA sequence: TGTGCCAGCAGACCCGGACTAGCGGGATTAGAGTATTTT. Translating gives CASRPGLAGLEYF.

This clonotype was seen ten or more times. The gene calls are TRBV4-1 and TRBJ2-5; D gene uncertain. Per germline, CDR1 MGHRA and CDR2 YSYEKL. The V end was cut by 1 base, the J end by 6 bases, with 6 bases between. The CDR3 contains 12 residues. The CDR3 coding sequence is TGCGCCAGCAGCCAAGCTGGGAAGACCCAGTACTTC. It translates to CASSQAGKTQYF.

This clonotype was recorded a few times. The V call is TRBV12-5, the J call TRBJ2-1; D is perhaps TRBD2 (6 bases). The assigned J gene may be wrong: the sequence end matches TRBJ2-7 better. From germline, CDR1 is LGHNT and CDR2 FRNRAP. This CDR3 is 18 amino acids long. CDR3 amino acids: CASGSHPGEGVGYNEQYF. DNA of the CDR3: TGTGCTAGTGGTTCCCATCCGGGAGAAGGAGTGGGCTACAATGAGCAGTACTTC.

V is TRBV5-6 and J is TRBJ2-1; D possibly corresponds to TRBD1 (6 bases). The germline CDR1 and CDR2 sequences are SGHDT and YYEEEE. Trimming shortened V by 5 bases and J by 9 bases, and 12 bases separated the two germline ends. The CDR3 is made up of 12 amino acids. CDR3 sequence reads: CASSVQGSEQFF. The DNA for the CDR3 is TGTGCCAGCAGTGTACAGGGTTCTGAGCAGTTCTTC.

The sample holds many counts of this clonotype. The chain employs TRBV29-1 and TRBJ2-3; D might be TRBD1 (5 bases). The germline V and J ends were trimmed by 7 bases and 0 bases, with 11 bases remaining between them. Germline V gives CDR1 SQVTM, CDR2 ANQGSEA. The CDR3 covers 13 residues. The CDR3 reads CSADSSSTDTQYF. Written as DNA, the CDR3 is TGCAGCGCAGACAGTTCTAGCACAGATACGCAGTATTTT.

V and J are TRBV16 and TRBJ2-2, with 8 bases lining up with TRBD1. The germline gives CDR1 KGHSY, CDR2 FQNENV. J gave up 5 bases and V 0 bases, and 14 bases lay outside the gene matches. The CDR3 loop spans 19 amino acids. DNA for the CDR3: TGTGCCAGCAGCCAATCGGCTCCCAGGGGGCGCCTTAGGACCGGGGAGCTGTTTTTT. Its protein product is CASSQSAPRGRLRTGELFF.

The chain couples TRBV6-6 to TRBJ2-5; either TRBD1 or TRBD2 may fit D (5 bases each). Deletions cut 4 bases from V and 3 bases from J, with 18 bases between. From germline, CDR1 is MNHNY and CDR2 SVGAGI (reference sequence). The CDR3 sequence is 16 residues long. The CDR3 DNA sequence: TGTGCCAGCAGTTCGACCGCCGGGGCGGTAAAAGAGACCCAGTACTTC. Protein product: CASSSTAGAVKETQYF.

The chain recombines TRBV7-9 with TRBJ2-1, with 9 bases lining up with TRBD1. Per the germline V gene, CDR1 is SEHNR and CDR2 is FQNEAQ (reference sequence). This CDR3 is built from 18 residues. The junction had 8 bases not matched to a gene; V was cut back by 2 bases and J by 0 bases. Here the CDR3 reads CASSLPRTGASSYNEQFF. The CDR3 DNA follows: TGTGCCAGCAGCTTACCTAGGACAGGGGCGAGCTCCTACAATGAGCAGTTCTTC.

This clonotype has just a few counts. The chain combines TRBV7-9 with TRBJ2-4, with D possibly being TRBD1 or TRBD2 (5 bases each). The DNA end is more similar to TRBJ2-7, so the J call may be wrong. Germline V lookup: CDR1 SEHNR, CDR2 FQNEAQ (reference sequence). The CDR3 consists of 14 residues. CDR3: CASSHTVRDGEQYF. As DNA, the CDR3 is TGTGCCAGCAGCCACACAGTACGGGACGGCGAGCAGTACTTC.

The V and J genes are TRBV20-1 and TRBJ1-2; the D is unclear. CDR1 DFQATT and CDR2 SNEGSKA come from the germline V gene (reference sequence). V gave up 2 bases and J gave up 2 bases, with 6 bases separating them. The CDR3 spans 12 residues. CDR3 amino acids: CSARQENYGYTF. CDR3 bases: TGCAGTGCTAGACAGGAAAACTATGGCTACACCTTC.

The J gene is TRBJ2-5, the V gene TRBV9, with 11 bases matching TRBD2. The CDR3 extends over 17 amino acids. Germline V gene lookup returns CDR1 SGDLS and CDR2 YYNGEE. V was clipped by 0 bases and J by 1 base; unmatched bases: 5. The CDR3 DNA reads TGTGCCAGCAGCGTAGCTGGGACTAGCGGAGTCCAAGAGACCCAGTACTTC. The encoded protein is CASSVAGTSGVQETQYF.

The chain is built from TRBV4-1 and TRBJ2-5, with 11 bases that match TRBD2. Losses at the gene ends were 4 bases for V and 1 base for J; bases not matched to a gene: 5. This CDR3 spans 16 amino acids. The germline V gene has CDR1 MGHRA and CDR2 YSYEKL. The CDR3 loop reads CASSPGLAVSQETQYF. In DNA form, the CDR3 reads TGCGCCAGCAGCCCGGGACTAGCGGTTTCCCAAGAGACCCAGTACTTC.

Only a few counts were recorded for this clonotype. The V and J genes are TRBV7-6 and TRBJ1-4; no firm D call. CDR1 is SGHVS, CDR2 FNYEAQ, per germline. Trimming cost V 5 bases and J 8 bases, with 9 bases left between them. CDR3 size: 12 residues. CDR3 amino acids: CASSRIEEKLFF. The CDR3 DNA reads as TGTGCCAGCAGCCGTATAGAAGAAAAACTGTTTTTT.

This chain joins TRBV25-1 and TRBJ2-7, with D maybe TRBD2 (6 bases). Germline V gene sequence: CDR1 MGHDK, CDR2 SYGVNS. The CDR3 is 15 amino acids. Trimming removed 5 bases at V and 0 bases at J, with 14 bases between. The CDR3 spells CASSPFGGNSYEQYF. The DNA of the CDR3 is TGTGCCAGCAGTCCCTTCGGGGGAAACTCCTACGAGCAGTACTTC.

This clonotype has only a few counts. CDR3 bases: TGTGCCAGCAGCTTAATTGCGGGGGCGAACGAGCAGTACTTC. Residues: CASSLIAGANEQYF. The chain is built from TRBV7-2 and TRBJ2-7; TRBD2 might be the D (7 bases). CDR1 and CDR2 (germline): SGHTA, FQGNSA. The V end lost 2 bases, the J end lost 5 bases, and 13 bases lay between the germline ends. The CDR3 covers 14 residues.

A few counts support this clonotype. This chain connects TRBV20-1 to TRBJ2-7; unclear D gene. The germline gives CDR1 DFQATT, CDR2 SNEGSKA (reference sequence). Trimming left V 0 bases short and J 4 bases short, with 16 bases between. The CDR3 loop spans 15 amino acids. In DNA, the CDR3 is TGCAGTGCTAGAGACTATCATAACAGCCTTTACGAGCAGTACTTC. Translating gives CSARDYHNSLYEQYF.

The rearrangement uses TRBV5-1 and TRBJ1-4, with 11 bases matching TRBD1. J lost 8 bases, V lost 3 bases, and 15 bases had no gene match. The length of the CDR3 is 18 residues. CDR1 SGHRS and CDR2 YFSETQ come from the germline V gene. CDR3 loop: CASSSAGQGGTPREKLFF. The CDR3, as DNA: TGCGCCAGCAGCTCCGCGGGACAGGGGGGAACCCCAAGAGAAAAACTGTTTTTT. Looking up the rest from reference TRBV5-1 and TRBJ1-4 gives the full variable domain: KAGVTQTPRYLIKTRGQQVTLSCSPISGHRSVSWYQQTPGQGLQFLFEYFSETQRNKGNFPGRFSGRQFSNSRSEMNVSTLELGDSALYLCASSSAGQGGTPREKLFFGSGTQLSVL.

Concerning this clonotype itself: One end of the junction is discordant with germline, which a read error may explain. The chain joins TRBV7-9 to TRBJ1-1; D is uncertain. The CDR3 runs 12 residues. Looked up from germline, CDR1 is SEHNR and CDR2 is FQNEAQ (reference sequence). The CDR3: CASSTMNTEVFF. CDR3 in DNA: TGTGCCAGCAGTACGATGAACACTGAAGTTTTCTTT.

The rearrangement uses TRBV6-2 or TRBV6-3 and TRBJ1-1, with D perhaps matching TRBD1 (6 bases). Germline V gene data show CDR1 as MNHEY and CDR2 as SVGEGT. V gave up 2 bases and J gave up 8 bases, with 12 bases separating them. The CDR3 consists of 13 residues. CDR3 DNA: TGTGCCAGCAGTTACCGGACAGTATCAGAAGCTTTCTTT. Encoded protein: CASSYRTVSEAFF.

The sample holds a few counts of this clonotype. The chain employs TRBV20-1 and TRBJ2-5; TRBD2 agrees at 9 bases. This CDR3 region has 12 residues. Unmatched junction bases numbered 5, after V lost 8 bases and J lost 4 bases. Per germline, CDR1 DFQATT and CDR2 SNEGSKA (reference sequence). Here the CDR3 reads CSSGRIRETQYF. The CDR3 nucleotides read TGCAGTAGCGGGAGGATTCGAGAGACCCAGTACTTC.

The chain joins TRBV7-9 to TRBJ2-1; 9 nucleotides agree with TRBD1. J gave up 5 bases and V 5 bases, and 7 bases lay outside the gene matches. The length of the CDR3 is 15 residues. Germline CDR1 and CDR2: SEHNR and FQNEAQ (reference sequence). Written as DNA, the CDR3 is TGTGCCAGCAGCCCATGGACAGGGGAGAACAATGAGCAGTTCTTC. Amino acid sequence: CASSPWTGENNEQFF.